This entry describes one T cell receptor (beta chain). Libraries were prepared by immunoSEQ multiplex PCR; TCRdb keeps only in-frame clonotypes and omits some of them. In the table there are 86,000 or so clones, about nine tenths of which are singletons. This specimen comes from a study of blood T cell repertoires in COVID-19. Germline loops: CDR1 LGHDT, CDR2 YNNKEL (reference sequence). The CDR3 extends over 15 amino acids. The V gene lost 4 bases and the J gene lost 1 base, with 11 bases spanning the gap. The clonotype was recovered from a woman aged 45-65 years in a cohort sampled during active COVID-19. The chain combines TRBV3-1 (or the pseudogene TRBV3-2) with TRBJ1-5, with D possibly TRBD1 on 5 matching bases. The sequenced material came from peripheral blood. This CDR3 reads CASSLTTASNQPQHF. DNA of the CDR3: TGTGCCAGCAGCCTAACGACAGCGAGCAATCAGCCCCAGCATTTT.